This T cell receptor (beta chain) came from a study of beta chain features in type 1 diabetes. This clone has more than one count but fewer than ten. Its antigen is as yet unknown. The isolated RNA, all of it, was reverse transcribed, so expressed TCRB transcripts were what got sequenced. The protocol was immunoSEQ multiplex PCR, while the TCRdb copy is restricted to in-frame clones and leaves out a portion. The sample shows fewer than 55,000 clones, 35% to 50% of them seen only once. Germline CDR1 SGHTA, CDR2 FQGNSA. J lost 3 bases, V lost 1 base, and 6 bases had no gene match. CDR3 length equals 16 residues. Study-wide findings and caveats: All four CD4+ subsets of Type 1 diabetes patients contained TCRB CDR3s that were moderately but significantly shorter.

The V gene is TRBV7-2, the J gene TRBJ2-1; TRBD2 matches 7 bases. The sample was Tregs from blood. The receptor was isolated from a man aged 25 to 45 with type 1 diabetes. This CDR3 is CASSLEWASGYNEQFF. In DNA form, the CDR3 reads TGTGCCAGCAGCTTAGAGTGGGCTAGCGGCTACAATGAGCAGTTCTTC.